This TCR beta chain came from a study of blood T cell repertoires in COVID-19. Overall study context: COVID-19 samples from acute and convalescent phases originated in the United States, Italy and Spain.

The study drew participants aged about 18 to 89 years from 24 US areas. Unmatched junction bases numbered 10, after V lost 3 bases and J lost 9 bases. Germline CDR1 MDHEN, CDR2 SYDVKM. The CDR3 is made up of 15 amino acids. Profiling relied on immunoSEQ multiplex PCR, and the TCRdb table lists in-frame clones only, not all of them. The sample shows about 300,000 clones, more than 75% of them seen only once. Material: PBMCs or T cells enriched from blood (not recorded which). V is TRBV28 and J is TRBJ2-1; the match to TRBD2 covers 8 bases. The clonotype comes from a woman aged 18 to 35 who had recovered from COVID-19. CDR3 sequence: CASSFEGGRIGEQFF. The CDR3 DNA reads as TGTGCCAGCAGTTTTGAGGGCGGGAGGATCGGTGAGCAGTTCTTC.